The 11 T cell receptor beta chains listed next were all sequenced from one sample in a study of cytomegalovirus exposure and HLA in healthy donors. Here immunoSEQ multiplex PCR was the method, and the copy in TCRdb shows in-frame clones only, minus some. The repertoire holds about 110,000 clones, with approximately 88% as singletons. Source material: PBMCs. These receptors came from a woman in her thirties in good health and CMV-seropositive.

This chain connects TRBV28 to TRBJ1-2, with D maybe TRBD1 (5 bases). The V gene's germline CDR1 is MDHEN and CDR2 SYDVKM. V shed 4 bases and J shed 7 bases, with 16 bases lying between them. The CDR3 consists of 14 residues. This CDR3 reads CASSSPGGRLGYTF. Here the CDR3 DNA reads TGTGCCAGCAGTTCCCCCGGGGGTAGGCTTGGCTACACCTTC.

The chain combines TRBV28 with TRBJ2-7; 10 bases agree with TRBD1. The germline V gene has CDR1 MDHEN and CDR2 SYDVKM. J lost 4 bases, V lost 6 bases, and 18 bases had no gene match. This CDR3 contains 18 residues. Here the CDR3 reads CASRVWGGQGKAKYEQYF. The CDR3 DNA follows: TGTGCCAGCAGAGTTTGGGGGGGACAGGGGAAAGCGAAATACGAGCAGTACTTC. The full variable domain, with the rest looked up from reference TRBV28 and TRBJ2-7, is DVKVTQSSRYLVKRTGEKVFLECVQDMDHENMFWYRQDPGLGLRLIYFSYDVKMKEKGDIPEGYSVSREKKERFSLILESASTNQTSMYLCASRVWGGQGKAKYEQYFGPGTRLTVT.

This clone appeared a few times. The CDR3 region is CAWSLDRGTEAFF. The CDR3 DNA reads as TGTGCCTGGAGCCTAGACAGGGGAACTGAAGCTTTCTTT. J is TRBJ1-1 and V is TRBV30; 8 bases fit TRBD1. V shed 3 bases, J shed 5 bases, and the junction held 5 bases outside the gene matches. CDR1 and CDR2 (germline): GTSNPN, SVGIG (reference sequence). The CDR3 has 13 amino acids.

The chain links TRBV4-2 to TRBJ1-2, with TRBD1 as a possible D gene (6 bases). The CDR3 runs to 14 residues. Germline V gene sequence: CDR1 LGHNA, CDR2 YNFKEQ. V was trimmed by 0 bases and J by 5 bases, leaving 10 bases between them. DNA for the CDR3: TGTGCCAGCAGCCAAGATACGGGGACATATGGCTACACCTTC. Translating gives CASSQDTGTYGYTF.

The chain joins TRBV18 to TRBJ2-7; D is possibly TRBD2 (5 bases). Germline loops: CDR1 KGHSH, CDR2 LQKENI. The V and J ends lost 6 bases and 3 bases respectively, with 9 bases between them. The CDR3 length is 12 residues. DNA of the CDR3: TGTGCCAGCTCCCTCGGGAACTACGAGCAGTACTTC. Encoded protein: CASSLGNYEQYF.

This clone was found a few times. The genes are TRBV7-9 and TRBJ1-2; 7 bases fit TRBD1. This CDR3 contains 13 residues. CDR1 and CDR2 from the germline V gene are SEHNR and FQNEAQ (reference sequence). J was trimmed by 4 bases and V by 5 bases; bases with no gene match: 4. In DNA form, the CDR3 reads TGTGCCAGCAGCCTTGACAGGGCCTATGGCTACACCTTC. It specifies CASSLDRAYGYTF.

The chain links TRBV28 to TRBJ2-1; 14 bases agree with TRBD2. CDR1 MDHEN and CDR2 SYDVKM come from the germline V gene. This CDR3 has 18 amino acids. Losses at the gene ends were 4 bases for V and 8 bases for J; bases not matched to a gene: 13. CDR3 amino acids: CASSSPRGLAGVRDEQFF. As DNA, the CDR3 is TGTGCCAGCAGTTCACCCCGGGGACTAGCGGGAGTGCGGGATGAGCAGTTCTTC.

The rearrangement uses TRBV4-1 and TRBJ1-4; D is perhaps TRBD1 (6 bases). V gave up 5 bases and J gave up 7 bases, with 20 bases separating them. This CDR3 has 16 residues. Germline V gene lookup returns CDR1 MGHRA and CDR2 YSYEKL. Here the CDR3 reads CASSRLVGGLGEKLFF. The CDR3 coding sequence is TGCGCCAGCAGCAGGCTGGTAGGGGGTTTGGGTGAAAAACTGTTTTTT.

This chain links TRBV10-3 with TRBJ1-2; D is unresolved. Germline CDR1 and CDR2: ENHRY and SYGVKD. The CDR3 has 12 residues. V was trimmed by 3 bases and J by 4 bases, leaving 6 bases between them. The CDR3 DNA reads TGTGCCATCAGTGACGGACTCTATGGCTACACCTTC. Translating it yields CAISDGLYGYTF.

This clone was detected only once. The chain couples TRBV5-1 to TRBJ2-1; D call uncertain. The germline V and J ends were trimmed by 0 bases and 12 bases, with 7 bases remaining between them. Germline V gives CDR1 SGHRS, CDR2 YFSETQ. The CDR3 totals 11 residues. DNA of the CDR3: TGCGCCAGCAGCTTGGGAGAGCGGCAGTTCTTC. Its protein product is CASSLGERQFF.

This clone has only one observation. This sequence joins TRBV11-2 and TRBJ1-2, with D maybe TRBD1 (5 bases). V was pared by 0 bases and J by 7 bases, with 12 bases between. CDR1 and CDR2 (germline): SGHAT, FQNNGV. There are 14 residues in the CDR3. The CDR3 spells CASSLDLAQGGYTF. The CDR3 DNA sequence: TGTGCCAGCAGCTTAGACTTGGCCCAGGGTGGCTACACCTTC.